One sample yielded the 29 T cell receptor beta chains listed below, sequenced in a study of blood T cell repertoires in COVID-19. Method: immunoSEQ multiplex PCR; TCRdb's copy keeps in-frame clones and lacks some. The sample has 65,000 to 100,000 clones, roughly nine tenths seen once. The sample comprised peripheral blood. Receptors were obtained from a man over 45 with acute or convalescent COVID-19.

This clone was counted between two and nine times. V and J are TRBV19 and TRBJ2-4, with 7 bases lining up with TRBD2. The V gene's germline CDR1 is LNHDA and CDR2 SQIVND (reference sequence). The CDR3 consists of 13 residues. Losses at the gene ends were 9 bases for V and 6 bases for J; bases not matched to a gene: 8. CDR3 sequence reads: CASGGTHGNIQYF. The CDR3 DNA reads TGTGCCAGCGGGGGGACCCATGGAAACATTCAGTACTTC.

Here the CDR3 DNA reads TGTGCCAGCAGCCAAGGTGGGGAGACTGAAGCTTTCTTT. Protein: CASSQGGETEAFF. This rearrangement joins TRBV4-2 to TRBJ1-1; D is unclear. The germline V gene encodes CDR1 LGHNA and CDR2 YNFKEQ. The CDR3 totals 13 residues. The germline V and J ends were trimmed by 1 base and 5 bases, with 8 bases remaining between them.

The chain is built from TRBV4-2 and TRBJ1-2; no firm D call. V lost 1 base and J lost 0, with 12 bases in between. The germline gives CDR1 LGHNA, CDR2 YNFKEQ. This CDR3 has 16 amino acids. The CDR3 is CASSQAGSPPNYGYTF. The CDR3 DNA follows: TGTGCCAGCAGCCAAGCGGGGTCCCCTCCTAACTATGGCTACACCTTC.

The chain recombines TRBV12-5 with TRBJ1-2, with TRBD1 identical over 9 bases. CDR1 LGHNT and CDR2 FRNRAP come from the germline V gene. This CDR3 contains 12 residues. J gave up 7 bases and V 5 bases, and 2 bases lay outside the gene matches. CDR3 nucleotide sequence: TGTGCTAGTGGTACGGACAGGGGTGGCTACACCTTC. Translation gives CASGTDRGGYTF.

The V and J genes are TRBV12-3 or TRBV12-4 and TRBJ1-1; D is perhaps TRBD1 (6 bases). This CDR3 comprises 12 residues. Between the trimmed V and J ends, which lost 6 bases and 3 bases, there was a span of 8 bases. The CDR3 coding sequence is TGTGCCAGCAGCCAGGGGTACACTGAAGCTTTCTTT. Amino acids: CASSQGYTEAFF.

The chain recombines TRBV4-2 with TRBJ1-2, with 10 bases aligning to TRBD1. V was clipped by 2 bases and J by 4 bases; unmatched bases: 4. Germline lookup yields CDR1 LGHNA and CDR2 YNFKEQ. CDR3 size: 15 residues. CDR3 region: CASSQTTGGTYGYTF. The DNA of the CDR3 is TGTGCCAGCAGCCAAACGACAGGGGGCACCTATGGCTACACCTTC.

This chain joins TRBV7-3 and TRBJ1-1; no definite D call. CDR3 length: 14 amino acids. Trimming shortened V by 5 bases and J by 4 bases, and 14 bases separated the two germline ends. Germline CDR1 reads SGHTA; CDR2 reads FQGTGA. The CDR3 region is CASSPRVGGTEAFF. CDR3 DNA: TGTGCCAGCAGCCCCCGGGTAGGCGGCACTGAAGCTTTCTTT.

The gene calls are TRBV7-8 and TRBJ1-2; 8 positions match TRBD1. J gave up 7 bases and V 0 bases, and 7 bases lay outside the gene matches. Germline CDR1 is SGHVS and CDR2 is FQNEAQ. The CDR3 has 15 amino acids. CDR3 in DNA: TGTGCCAGCAGCTTAGCGAGGGGGGGACAGGCTGGCTACACCTTC. It specifies CASSLARGGQAGYTF. Looking up the rest from reference TRBV7-8 and TRBJ1-2 gives the full variable domain: GAGVSQSPRYKVAKRGQDVALRCDPISGHVSLFWYQQALGQGPEFLTYFQNEAQLDKSGLPSDRFFAERPEGSVSTLKIQRTQQEDSAVYLCASSLARGGQAGYTFGSGTRLTVV.

The chain uses TRBV6-5 and TRBJ1-2, with D possibly matching TRBD1 (6 bases). V lost 6 bases, J lost 4 bases, and 12 bases lay in between. Germline V gene lookup returns CDR1 MNHEY and CDR2 SVGAGI. The CDR3 covers 13 residues. The chain's CDR3 is CASRVTGGYGYTF. CDR3 coding DNA: TGTGCCAGCAGGGTGACAGGAGGCTATGGCTACACCTTC.

The rearrangement links TRBV30 to TRBJ2-1, with 12 bases matching TRBD2. The CDR3 runs to 15 residues. The germline V gene has CDR1 GTSNPN and CDR2 SVGIG (reference sequence). V was clipped by 7 bases and J by 3 bases; unmatched bases: 7. The CDR3 protein is CALHLAGGNYNEQFF. The CDR3 DNA sequence: TGTGCCTTACACCTAGCGGGGGGGAACTACAATGAGCAGTTCTTC.

The CDR3 region is CASSLGAAQETQYF. Here the CDR3 DNA reads TGTGCCAGCAGCCTTGGAGCAGCCCAAGAGACCCAGTACTTC. The genes are TRBV3-1 (or the pseudogene TRBV3-2) and TRBJ2-5; no clear D gene. This CDR3 has 14 residues. With 4 bases removed from V and 1 base from J, the gap between germline ends came to 10 bases. In germline, CDR1 is LGHDT, CDR2 YNNKEL (reference sequence).

The gene calls are TRBV30 and TRBJ2-6; no clear D gene. CDR3 length: 14 amino acids. Germline-derived CDR1 and CDR2 are GTSNPN and SVGIG (reference sequence). Trimming removed 5 bases at V and 0 bases at J, with 8 bases between. In nucleotides, the CDR3 is TGTGCCTGGTCAACGGGCTCTGGGGCCAACGTCCTGACTTTC. Its translation is CAWSTGSGANVLTF.

In the case of this clone: One junction end disagrees with the germline gene, perhaps due to a read error. The chain couples TRBV9 to TRBJ1-1; 11 nucleotides match TRBD1. This CDR3 spans 13 amino acids. Germline CDR1 SGDLS, CDR2 YYNGEE. The CDR3 spells CASSVVAGQGEHF. CDR3 in DNA: TGTGCCAGCAGCGTAGTCGCGGGACAGGGGGAGCATTTT. The full variable domain, rest sourced from reference TRBV9 and TRBJ1-1, is DSGVTQTPKHLITATGQRVTLRCSPRSGDLSVYWYQQSLDQGLQFLIQYYNGEERAKGNILERFSAQQFPDLHSELNLSSLELGDSALYFCASSVVAGQGEHFGQGTRLTVV.

As DNA, the CDR3 is TGTGCCAGCAGGGAGACCGGCACAGATACGCAGTATTTT. Encoded protein: CASRETGTDTQYF. This chain links TRBV11-2 with TRBJ2-3; D uncertain. The V gene lost 6 bases and the J gene lost 1 base, with 8 bases spanning the gap. The CDR3 totals 13 residues. Germline CDR1 SGHAT, CDR2 FQNNGV.

J is TRBJ1-6 and V is TRBV7-9; D is unresolved. This CDR3 comprises 13 residues. The V gene lost 0 bases and the J gene lost 7 bases, with 4 bases spanning the gap. CDR1 and CDR2 (germline): SEHNR, FQNEAQ (reference sequence). Here the CDR3 reads CASSLAGNSPLHF. DNA for the CDR3: TGTGCCAGCAGCTTAGCCGGGAATTCACCCCTCCACTTT.

The chain combines TRBV5-1 with TRBJ2-3; D is possibly TRBD2 (7 bases). Germline V gene sequence: CDR1 SGHRS, CDR2 YFSETQ. Trimming took off 3 bases at V and 5 bases at J, with 16 bases between the two ends. The CDR3 totals 15 residues. CDR3: CASSSYGGQGDTQYF. In DNA, the CDR3 is TGCGCCAGCAGCTCGTACGGGGGGCAGGGAGATACGCAGTATTTT.

This clone was seen a handful of times. This chain connects TRBV12-5 to TRBJ1-1, with D maybe TRBD1 (6 bases). Between the trimmed V and J ends, which lost 5 bases and 9 bases, there was a span of 10 bases. This CDR3 spans 11 amino acids. Germline V gene data show CDR1 as LGHNT and CDR2 as FRNRAP. The CDR3 DNA is TGTGCTAGTGGTATCACAGGGAAAGCTTTCTTT. Translating gives CASGITGKAFF.

This clone is a singleton in its sample. This sequence joins TRBV19 and TRBJ1-1; 8 bases map to TRBD1. J gave up 5 bases and V 4 bases, and 12 bases lay outside the gene matches. This CDR3 is built from 16 residues. In germline, CDR1 is LNHDA, CDR2 SQIVND (reference sequence). The CDR3 region has the DNA TGTGCCAGTAGTAGCCACTCACAGGGGGTGGGTACTGAAGCTTTCTTT. Encoded protein: CASSSHSQGVGTEAFF.

The chain recombines TRBV19 with TRBJ1-1; 7 bases map to TRBD1. V shed 7 bases, J shed 1 base, and the junction held 6 bases outside the gene matches. CDR1 and CDR2 from the germline V gene are LNHDA and SQIVND (reference sequence). There are 14 residues in the CDR3. This chain's CDR3 is CASKWDSRNTEAFF. As DNA, the CDR3 is TGTGCCAGTAAGTGGGACAGTAGGAACACTGAAGCTTTCTTT.

This clone was picked up one time. CDR3 nucleotides: TGTGCCAGCAGTGGACAGGGGACCACTGAAGCTTTCTTT. It codes for CASSGQGTTEAFF. The chain combines TRBV11-3 with TRBJ1-1; 9 nucleotides match TRBD1. Germline values: CDR1 SGHNT, CDR2 YENEEA. Losses at the gene ends were 6 bases for V and 4 bases for J; bases not matched to a gene: 3. This CDR3 region has 13 residues.

This rearrangement joins TRBV30 to TRBJ2-2, with TRBD2 matching 9 bases. The CDR3 spans 19 residues. Germline CDR1 is GTSNPN and CDR2 is SVGIG (reference sequence). V lost 0 bases, J lost 4 bases, and 15 bases stayed unmatched. In DNA form, the CDR3 reads TGTGCCTGGAGTGTACGGGTATGGAGCGGGGGGTACTTCACCGGGGAGCTGTTTTTT. Amino acid sequence: CAWSVRVWSGGYFTGELFF.

The chain links TRBV5-1 to TRBJ1-5, with 11 bases lining up with TRBD1. Germline V gene data show CDR1 as SGHRS and CDR2 as YFSETQ. This CDR3 contains 15 residues. Trimming removed 5 bases from V and 6 bases from J; junction bases left unmatched: 7. The DNA of the CDR3 is TGCGCCAGCAGATCTGGACAGGGGGCTTTTCAGCCCCAGCATTTT. This translates into CASRSGQGAFQPQHF.

The rearrangement uses TRBV19 and TRBJ2-3; 12 bases match TRBD2. This CDR3 is built from 15 residues. J lost 2 bases, V lost 9 bases, and 6 bases had no gene match. CDR1 and CDR2 from the germline V gene are LNHDA and SQIVND (reference sequence). Here the CDR3 reads CASRLAGDATDTQYF. The CDR3 nucleotides are TGTGCCAGCAGACTAGCGGGGGATGCCACAGATACGCAGTATTTT.

The chain carries TRBV19 and TRBJ1-2, with D possibly matching TRBD1 (5 bases). With 2 bases removed from V and 6 bases from J, the gap between germline ends came to 13 bases. This CDR3 contains 14 residues. Germline-derived CDR1 and CDR2 are LNHDA and SQIVND (reference sequence). The CDR3 DNA is TGTGCCAGTAGTATATTCAACGGAGGGGATGGCTACACCTTC. It encodes CASSIFNGGDGYTF.

The chain links TRBV28 to TRBJ2-3, with TRBD2 matching 10 bases. The CDR3 runs 11 residues. Germline trimming cut 2 bases from V and 13 bases from J; bases unmatched to any gene: 0. CDR1 and CDR2 (germline): MDHEN, SYDVKM. The chain's CDR3 is CASSLGTSEYF. The CDR3, as DNA: TGTGCCAGCAGTTTAGGGACTAGCGAGTATTTT.

V is TRBV3-1 (or the pseudogene TRBV3-2) and J is TRBJ1-2; TRBD1 is a possible D gene (5 bases). Per germline, CDR1 LGHDT and CDR2 YNNKEL (reference sequence). V was shortened by 1 base and J by 2 bases, with 8 bases between the two germline ends. The CDR3 length is 14 residues. The DNA of the CDR3 is TGTGCCAGCAGCCAAGCGACAGCGAACTATGGCTACACCTTC. Its protein is CASSQATANYGYTF.

The J gene is TRBJ1-1, the V gene TRBV29-1, with D perhaps matching TRBD1 (5 bases). V was shortened by 3 bases and J by 5 bases, with 22 bases between the two germline ends. This CDR3 has 16 residues. Germline V lookup: CDR1 SQVTM, CDR2 ANQGSEA. The CDR3, as DNA: TGCAGCGTTGATACGGGGGAACGGTTGGGAGATACTGAAGCTTTCTTT. Its protein product is CSVDTGERLGDTEAFF.

The DNA of the CDR3 is TGTGCCAGCAGCCTGGGGACTAGCGGATCCACAGATACGCAGTATTTT. Amino acid sequence: CASSLGTSGSTDTQYF. V is TRBV5-8 and J is TRBJ2-3, with 11 bases fitting TRBD2. Trimming removed 4 bases from V and 2 bases from J; junction bases left unmatched: 6. The CDR3 runs 16 residues. In germline, CDR1 is SGHTS, CDR2 YDEGEE.

This rearrangement joins TRBV27 to TRBJ1-2, with 8 bases lining up with TRBD1. This CDR3 region has 15 residues. Germline V gives CDR1 MNHEY, CDR2 SMNVEV (reference sequence). J was trimmed by 8 bases and V by 4 bases; bases with no gene match: 12. CDR3 sequence reads: CASSSRRQGRRGYTF. In DNA, the CDR3 is TGTGCCAGCAGTTCAAGACGACAGGGGAGGCGCGGCTACACCTTC.